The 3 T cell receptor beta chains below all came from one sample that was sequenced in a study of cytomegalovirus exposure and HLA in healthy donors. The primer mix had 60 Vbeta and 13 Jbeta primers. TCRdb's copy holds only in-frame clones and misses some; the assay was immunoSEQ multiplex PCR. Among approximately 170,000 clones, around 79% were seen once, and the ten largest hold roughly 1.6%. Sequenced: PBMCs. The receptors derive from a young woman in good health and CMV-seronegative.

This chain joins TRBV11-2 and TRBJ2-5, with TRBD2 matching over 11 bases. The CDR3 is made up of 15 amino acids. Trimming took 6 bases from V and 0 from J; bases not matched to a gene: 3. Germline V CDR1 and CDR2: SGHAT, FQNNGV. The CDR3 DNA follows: TGTGCCAGCAGGGGGACTAGCGGCCACCAAGAGACCCAGTACTTC. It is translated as CASRGTSGHQETQYF. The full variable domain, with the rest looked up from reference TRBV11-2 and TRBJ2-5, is EAGVAQSPRYKIIEKRQSVAFWCNPISGHATLYWYQQILGQGPKLLIQFQNNGVVDDSQLPKDRFSAERLKGVDSTLKIQPAKLEDSAVYLCASRGTSGHQETQYFGPGTRLLVL.

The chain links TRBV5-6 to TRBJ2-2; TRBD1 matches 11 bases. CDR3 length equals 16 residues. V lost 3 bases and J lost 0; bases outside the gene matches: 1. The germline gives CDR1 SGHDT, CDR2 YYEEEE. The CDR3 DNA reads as TGTGCCAGCAGCTGGGGACAGGGGGCGAACACCGGGGAGCTGTTTTTT. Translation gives CASSWGQGANTGELFF.

The DNA for the CDR3 is TGTGCCAGCAGTTTCCAAGCTCCCCTTGAAGCTTTCTTT. Its protein is CASSFQAPLEAFF. The chain couples TRBV28 to TRBJ1-1; D unresolved. The CDR3 is 13 residues long. Germline V gene lookup returns CDR1 MDHEN and CDR2 SYDVKM. The V end was cut by 3 bases, the J end by 7 bases, with 12 bases between.